This TCR beta chain was identified in a study of regulatory T cells in long-lasting Graves disease. Study-level information: Patients with persistent Graves' disease had over 5 years of antithyroid drugs and persistent TSH receptor antibodies.

The CDR3 is 14 residues long. The V and J ends lost 5 bases and 0 bases, in that order; junction bases with no gene match: 3. The V gene's germline CDR1 is DFQATT and CDR2 SNEGSKA (reference sequence). This clonotype was detected ten times or more. Noted time point: persistent/refractory GD, antithyroid drugs over 5 years with positive TRAb. Preparation of the TCR library used RNA extracted from PBMCs. Construction of the TCR beta libraries employed iRepertoire HTBI primers in conjunction with Arm-PCR of CDR3 regions. Source study methods: The samples yielded approximately 62 TRBV and around 15 TRBJ segments. Each CDR3 protein is one row after TCRdb ran MiXCR on the multiplex PCR reads. The V and J calls shown here were made by TCRdb, not taken from the authors' results. The table lists approximately 380,000 distinct CDR3 sequences, less than 25% of them singletons.

The sequences come from peripheral blood mononuclear cells (PBMCs), collected when the disease was refractory, from a patient treated with antithyroid drugs. This chain joins TRBV20-1 and TRBJ2-2; 7 bases are a match to TRBD2. This receptor was taken from a female donor with Graves disease. CDR3 amino acids: CSASGLANTGELFF. The CDR3 bases are TGCAGTGCTTCTGGACTAGCGAACACCGGGGAGCTGTTTTTT.